This T cell receptor beta chain was captured in a study of blood T cells in healthy people across ages. Sample-barcoded 5' priming and a J-beta primer mix drove a second PCR of about 6 to 12 cycles. With 12 random nucleotides, a template-switch adaptor tagged each individual cDNA molecule. TCRdb passed the 5' RACE reads through MiXCR, listing each CDR3 protein once. The sample includes about 570,000 distinct CDR3 sequences, 27% of them seen just once. In each sample, at least 6.5 million PBMCs were isolated. General study findings and limits: Among T cells, TCR beta diversity per million cells dropped roughly linearly as age rose.

Turning to this clonotype: Its antigen is unidentified.

The specimen sequenced was blood. The receptor comes from a woman in her seventies in good health.

CDR3 DNA sequence: TGTGCCAGCAGTTCCCGGGACAAGGCCAAAAACATTCAGTACTTC. It specifies CASSSRDKAKNIQYF. This sequence joins TRBV6-6 and TRBJ2-4, with a weak D call TRBD1 (6 bases). Germline loops: CDR1 MNHNY, CDR2 SVGAGI (reference sequence). The CDR3 sequence is 15 residues long. V was pared by 4 bases and J by 1 base, with 11 bases between.